This record looks at one TCR beta chain sequence and its context. Its specificity is unknown. There was relapse after autologous stem cell transplantation in every patient, and there was variation in brentuximab vedotin exposure. The data were obtained in a study of PD-1 blockade in classical Hodgkin lymphoma. Study-wide results and limits: Still unresolved is the cause of the repertoire differences, which may be disease activity or prior therapy.

This CDR3 has 12 residues. Germline CDR1 is GTSNPN and CDR2 is SVGIG (reference sequence). Trimming removed 1 base from V and 3 bases from J, with 7 bases in between. Clones were read by immunoSEQ multiplex PCR, and TCRdb kept only the in-frame ones, dropping some. The data show more than 50,000 clones, 90% seen once. The chain employs TRBV30 and TRBJ2-7; no definite D call. The sample was peripheral blood mononuclear cells (PBMCs), taken at baseline. This clonotype was obtained from a human donor with classical Hodgkin lymphoma. This CDR3 reads CAWSGGSYEQYF. The CDR3 DNA reads as TGTGCCTGGAGTGGCGGAAGCTACGAGCAGTACTTC. Drawing the rest from reference TRBV30 and TRBJ2-7, the complete variable domain is SQTIHQWPATLVQPVGSPLSLECTVEGTSNPNLYWYRQAAGRGLQLLFYSVGIGQISSEVPQNLSASRPQDRQFILSSKKLLLSDSGFYLCAWSGGSYEQYFGPGTRLTVT.